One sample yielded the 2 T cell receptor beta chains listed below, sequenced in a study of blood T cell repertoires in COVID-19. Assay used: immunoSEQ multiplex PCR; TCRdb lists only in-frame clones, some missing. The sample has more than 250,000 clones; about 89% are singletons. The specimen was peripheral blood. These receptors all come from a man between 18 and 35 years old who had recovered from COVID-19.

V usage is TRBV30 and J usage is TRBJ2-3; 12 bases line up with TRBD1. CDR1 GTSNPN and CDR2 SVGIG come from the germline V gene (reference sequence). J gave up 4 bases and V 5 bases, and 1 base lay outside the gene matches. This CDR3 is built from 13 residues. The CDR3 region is CAWGTGGADTQYF. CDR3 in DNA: TGTGCCTGGGGGACAGGGGGCGCAGATACGCAGTATTTT.

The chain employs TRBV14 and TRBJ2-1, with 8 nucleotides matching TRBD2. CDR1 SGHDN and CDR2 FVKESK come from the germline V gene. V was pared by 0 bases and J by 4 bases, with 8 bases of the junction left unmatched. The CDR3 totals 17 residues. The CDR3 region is CASSQDFSGNLYNEQFF. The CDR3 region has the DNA TGTGCCAGCAGCCAAGATTTTAGCGGGAACCTATACAATGAGCAGTTCTTC.